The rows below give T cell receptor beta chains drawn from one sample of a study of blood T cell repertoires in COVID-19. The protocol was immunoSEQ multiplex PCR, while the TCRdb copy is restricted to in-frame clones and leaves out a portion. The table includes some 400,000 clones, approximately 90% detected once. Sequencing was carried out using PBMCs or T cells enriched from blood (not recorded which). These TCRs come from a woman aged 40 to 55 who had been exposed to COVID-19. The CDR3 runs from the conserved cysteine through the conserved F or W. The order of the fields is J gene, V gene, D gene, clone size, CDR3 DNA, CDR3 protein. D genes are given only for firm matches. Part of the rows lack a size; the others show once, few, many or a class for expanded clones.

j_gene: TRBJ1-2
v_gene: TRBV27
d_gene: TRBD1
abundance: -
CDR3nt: TGTGCCAGCAGTTGGGGCGAAGGACAGGGGTCCTATGGCTACACCTTC
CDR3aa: CASSWGEGQGSYGYTF

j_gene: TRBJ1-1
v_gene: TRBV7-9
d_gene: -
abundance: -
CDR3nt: TGTGCCACCGACGGGGAGAACACTGAAGCTTTCTTT
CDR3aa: CATDGENTEAFF

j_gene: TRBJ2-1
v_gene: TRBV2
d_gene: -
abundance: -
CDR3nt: TGTGCCAGCAGTGGGGGGGAGACCCTGGGCTACAATGAGCAGTTCTTC
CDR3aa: CASSGGETLGYNEQFF

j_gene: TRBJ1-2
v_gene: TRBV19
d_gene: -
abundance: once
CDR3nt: TGTGCCAGTACCGCGGGGGAAACCCTTAACTATGGCTACACCTTC
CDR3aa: CASTAGETLNYGYTF

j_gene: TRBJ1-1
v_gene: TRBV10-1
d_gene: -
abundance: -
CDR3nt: TGCGCCAGCAGTGAAACGGTGAACACTGAAGCTTTCTTT
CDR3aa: CASSETVNTEAFF

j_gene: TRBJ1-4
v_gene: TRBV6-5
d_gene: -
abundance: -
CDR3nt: TGTGCCAGCAGCCCGGGATTCCCCCGCGAAAAACTGTTTTTT
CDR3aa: CASSPGFPREKLFF

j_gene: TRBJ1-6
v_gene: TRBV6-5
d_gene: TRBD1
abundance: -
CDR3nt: TGTGCCAGCAGGCCCGGGACAGACAATTCACCCCTCCACTTT
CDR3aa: CASRPGTDNSPLHF

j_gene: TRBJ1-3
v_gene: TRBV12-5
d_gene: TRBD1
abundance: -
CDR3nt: TGTGCTAGTGGCACGGGACAGACCTCTGGAAACACCATATATTTT
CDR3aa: CASGTGQTSGNTIYF

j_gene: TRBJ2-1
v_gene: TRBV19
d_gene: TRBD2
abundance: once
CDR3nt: TGTGCCAGTAGTACGGGACTAGCGGGAGGGGGATCCTACAATGAGCAGTTCTTC
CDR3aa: CASSTGLAGGGSYNEQFF

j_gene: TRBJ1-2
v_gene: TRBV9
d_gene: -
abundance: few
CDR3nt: TGTGCCAGCAGCGCCTCCCCGGGTCTCGGCTATGGCTACACCTTC
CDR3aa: CASSASPGLGYGYTF

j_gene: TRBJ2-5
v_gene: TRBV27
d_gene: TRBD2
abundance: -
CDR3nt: TGTGCCAGCAGTTTACTAGCGGGGTCGCAAGAGACCCAGTACTTC
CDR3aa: CASSLLAGSQETQYF

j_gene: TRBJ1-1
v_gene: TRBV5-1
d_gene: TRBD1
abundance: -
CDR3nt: TGCGCCAGCAGCTTGGGGAGTTGGGAACAGGGGGAGATCCGGAACACTGAAGCTTTCTTT
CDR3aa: CASSLGSWEQGEIRNTEAFF

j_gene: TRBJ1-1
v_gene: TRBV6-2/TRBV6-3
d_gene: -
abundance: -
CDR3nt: TGTGCCAGCAGTTACTCTTGGGGGCGGCCAATTTCTCGTTTCACTGAAGCTTTCTTT
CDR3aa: CASSYSWGRPISRFTEAFF

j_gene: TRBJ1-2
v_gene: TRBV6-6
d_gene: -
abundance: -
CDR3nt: TGTGCCAGCAGCTATCCCCTTGGAGGTCACTATGGCTACACCTTC
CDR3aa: CASSYPLGGHYGYTF

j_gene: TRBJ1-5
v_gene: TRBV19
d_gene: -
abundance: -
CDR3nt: TGTGCCAGTAGTCCCGACACGAATCAGCCCCAGCATTTT
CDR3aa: CASSPDTNQPQHF

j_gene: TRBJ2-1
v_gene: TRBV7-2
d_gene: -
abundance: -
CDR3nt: TGTGCCAGCAGCCCCAGACTAGTTAGCAATGAGCAGTTCTTC
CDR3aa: CASSPRLVSNEQFF

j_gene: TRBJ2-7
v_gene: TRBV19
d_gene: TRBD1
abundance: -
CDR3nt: TGTGCCAGTAGTACCCGACAGGGTTACAACGAGCAGTACTTC
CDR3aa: CASSTRQGYNEQYF

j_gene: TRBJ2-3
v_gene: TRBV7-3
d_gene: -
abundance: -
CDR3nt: TGTGCCAGCAGCCTTATGGGGGCCTCCGGGTCGGCAGATACGCAGTATTTT
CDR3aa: CASSLMGASGSADTQYF

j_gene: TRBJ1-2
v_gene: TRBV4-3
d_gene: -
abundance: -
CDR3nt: TGCGCCAGCAGCCAGGGCGGGGGCGACTATGGCTACACCTTC
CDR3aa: CASSQGGGDYGYTF

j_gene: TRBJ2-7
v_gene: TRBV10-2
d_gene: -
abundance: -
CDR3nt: TGCGCCAGCAGTGGAGGGGCGGGGGAGCAGTACTTC
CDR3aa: CASSGGAGEQYF

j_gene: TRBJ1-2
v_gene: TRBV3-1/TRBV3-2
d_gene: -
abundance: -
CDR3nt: TGTGCCAGCAGCACCAGAGACCCCACGACAGGACCCCATGGCTATGGCTACACCTTC
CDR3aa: CASSTRDPTTGPHGYGYTF

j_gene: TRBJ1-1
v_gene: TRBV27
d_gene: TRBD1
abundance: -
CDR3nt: TGTGCCAGCAGTTTGAGGGGGCAGTTGAACACTGAAGCTTTCTTT
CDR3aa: CASSLRGQLNTEAFF

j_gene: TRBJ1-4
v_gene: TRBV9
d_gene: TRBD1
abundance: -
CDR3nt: TGTGCCAGCAGCGTAGAGGGGGCTAGGTCTGAAAAACTGTTTTTT
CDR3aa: CASSVEGARSEKLFF

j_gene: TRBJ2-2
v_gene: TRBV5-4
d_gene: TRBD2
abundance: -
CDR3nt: TGTGCCAGCAGCCCGATAGCGGGAGGGAACACCGGGGAGCTGTTTTTT
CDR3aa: CASSPIAGGNTGELFF

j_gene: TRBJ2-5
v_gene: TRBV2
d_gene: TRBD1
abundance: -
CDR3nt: TGTGCCAGCACCTACAGGGGGCTACAAGAGACCCAGTACTTC
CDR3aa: CASTYRGLQETQYF

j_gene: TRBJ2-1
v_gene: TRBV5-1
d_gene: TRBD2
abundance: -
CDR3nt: TGCGCCAGCAGCTTGACGGGAGGTTCCTACAATGAGCAGTTCTTC
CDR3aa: CASSLTGGSYNEQFF

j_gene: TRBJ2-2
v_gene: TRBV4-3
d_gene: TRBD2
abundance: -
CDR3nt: TGCGCCAGCAGCAAAGCAGCGGGAGTGGGGCCCCCGGACACCGGGGAGCTGTTTTTT
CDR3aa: CASSKAAGVGPPDTGELFF

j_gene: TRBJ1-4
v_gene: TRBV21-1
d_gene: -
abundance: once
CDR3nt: TGTGCCAGCAGCAACCCTCGGGAGGGCTTTAATGAAAAACTGTTTTTT
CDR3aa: CASSNPREGFNEKLFF

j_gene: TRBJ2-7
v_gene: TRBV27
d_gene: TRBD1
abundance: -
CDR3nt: TGTGCCAGCAGTTCCAGGGACAGGACATACGAGCAGTACTTC
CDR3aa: CASSSRDRTYEQYF

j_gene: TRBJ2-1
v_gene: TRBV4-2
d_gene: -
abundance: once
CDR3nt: TGTGCCAGCAGCCAAGATCGGTCTGAGCAGTTCTTC
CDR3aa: CASSQDRSEQFF

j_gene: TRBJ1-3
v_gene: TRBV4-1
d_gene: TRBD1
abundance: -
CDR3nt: TGCGCCAGCAGCCAGATAACAGGGGAGGGAAACACCATATATTTT
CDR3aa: CASSQITGEGNTIYF

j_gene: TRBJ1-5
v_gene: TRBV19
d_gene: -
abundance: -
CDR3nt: TGTGCCAGTAAGCAGGGGCGTCAGAGCAATCAGCCCCAGCATTTT
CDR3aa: CASKQGRQSNQPQHF

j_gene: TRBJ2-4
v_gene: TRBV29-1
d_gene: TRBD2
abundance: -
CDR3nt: TGCAGCGTCCGCCCCCAGTGGACTAGCGGGGGGGGTAAAAACATTCAGTACTTC
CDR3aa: CSVRPQWTSGGGKNIQYF

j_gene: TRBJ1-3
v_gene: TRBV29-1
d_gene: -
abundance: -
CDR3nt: TGCAGCGTTGAGCCAGGGGAATCTGGAAACACCATATATTTT
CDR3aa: CSVEPGESGNTIYF

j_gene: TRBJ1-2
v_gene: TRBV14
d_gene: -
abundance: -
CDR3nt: TGTGCCAGCAGCCAAGCTACGACAGTCGGCTACACCTTC
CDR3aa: CASSQATTVGYTF

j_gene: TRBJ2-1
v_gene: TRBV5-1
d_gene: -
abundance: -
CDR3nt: TGCGCCAGCAGCTTGGGGGCGTTGGGCTACAATGAGCAGTTCTTC
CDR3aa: CASSLGALGYNEQFF

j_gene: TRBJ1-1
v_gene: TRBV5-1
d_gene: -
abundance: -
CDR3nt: TGCGCCAGCAGCTTGGAGGCGCCAGAACAGGGAGCTTTCTTT
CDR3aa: CASSLEAPEQGAFF